The present entry profiles one TCR beta chain with its context. Its target is not known. This sample was taken from a study of cytomegalovirus exposure and HLA in healthy donors. As for the study in general: For the approximately 360 genotyped donors, roughly 80% fell within the Caucasian-associated ancestry cluster. General study findings and limits: Presence/absence analyses took donor sequencing depth as roughly uniform.

60 Vbeta and 13 Jbeta primers were used in PCR. Sequencing used immunoSEQ multiplex PCR; TCRdb keeps in-frame clones, though not all of them. The repertoire holds about 99,000 clones, with about 80% as singletons. Germline V gene lookup returns CDR1 LGHNT and CDR2 FRNRAP. J lost 1 base, V lost 6 bases, and 3 bases had no gene match. The CDR3 runs 14 residues. The rearrangement uses TRBV12-5 and TRBJ1-1; 9 nucleotides match TRBD1. Source material: PBMCs. The clonotype originates from a man aged 40-49 years in good health and CMV-seronegative. The CDR3 loop is CASGTGGQNTEAFF. DNA of the CDR3: TGTGCTAGTGGGACAGGGGGACAGAACACTGAAGCTTTCTTT.